A selection of T cell receptor beta chains follows, all from one sample in a study of PD-L1 blockade in urothelial cancer. The data were produced by immunoSEQ multiplex PCR, yet TCRdb's version contains in-frame clones alone and is incomplete. The sample holds around 70,000 clones; 84% are singletons and the top ten take roughly 4.5%. Sequencing used PBMCs, obtained around atezolizumab (anti-PD-L1) treatment. These receptors all come from a man between 65 and 85 years old with urothelial cancer. The CDR3 runs from the conserved cysteine through the conserved F or W. A D gene is named only where the DNA matches it firmly. The size of a clone is reported for some rows only, either as once, few or many, or as a class for expanded clones.

d_call: TRBD1; v_call: TRBV7-9; j_call: TRBJ1-5; clone_size: .; cdr3_nt: TGTGCCAGCAGCCGACAGGGTAGCAATCAGCCCCAGCATTTT; cdr3_aa: CASSRQGSNQPQHF
d_call: TRBD1; v_call: TRBV25-1; j_call: TRBJ1-1; clone_size: .; cdr3_nt: TGTGCCAGCAGTGGGACAGGGCGGGGAGTTGGAGCTTTCTTT; cdr3_aa: CASSGTGRGVGAFF
d_call: TRBD2; v_call: TRBV25-1; j_call: TRBJ2-3; clone_size: .; cdr3_nt: TGTGCCAGCAAAGGGAGGGGTCCAGATACGCAGTATTTT; cdr3_aa: CASKGRGPDTQYF
d_call: TRBD2; v_call: TRBV28; j_call: TRBJ2-1; clone_size: .; cdr3_nt: TGTGCCAGCAGTATAGCGGGAAGTTTCGGTGGGAATGAGCAGTTCTTC; cdr3_aa: CASSIAGSFGGNEQFF
d_call: .; v_call: TRBV28; j_call: TRBJ1-2; clone_size: once; cdr3_nt: TGTGCCAGCAGTTCCCCGACAGGCCTGGAGTCTTATGGCTACACCTTC; cdr3_aa: CASSSPTGLESYGYTF
d_call: .; v_call: TRBV29-1; j_call: TRBJ2-7; clone_size: .; cdr3_nt: TGCAGCGTCCTACAGGGATACGAGCAGTACTTC; cdr3_aa: CSVLQGYEQYF
d_call: TRBD2; v_call: TRBV7-9; j_call: TRBJ2-3; clone_size: .; cdr3_nt: TGTGCCAGCAGCTTCGGGGGGATAAGGCACACAGATACGCAGTATTTT; cdr3_aa: CASSFGGIRHTDTQYF
d_call: TRBD1; v_call: TRBV7-2; j_call: TRBJ1-1; clone_size: .; cdr3_nt: TGTGCCAGCAGCATACTGACAGGGGGAAAAGGCACTGAAGCTTTCTTT; cdr3_aa: CASSILTGGKGTEAFF
d_call: TRBD2; v_call: TRBV9; j_call: TRBJ2-7; clone_size: .; cdr3_nt: TGTGCCAGCAGCGTAGGGGAGCGGGAGGTAGCGAGGAACGAGCAGTACTTC; cdr3_aa: CASSVGEREVARNEQYF
d_call: TRBD2; v_call: TRBV14; j_call: TRBJ2-3; clone_size: .; cdr3_nt: TGTGCCAGCAGCCTAGCGGGAGGGAGATCAGATACGCAGTATTTT; cdr3_aa: CASSLAGGRSDTQYF
d_call: .; v_call: TRBV7-3; j_call: TRBJ1-4; clone_size: .; cdr3_nt: TGTGCCAGCAGCTTAACGACAGGTGAAAAACTGTTTTTT; cdr3_aa: CASSLTTGEKLFF
d_call: .; v_call: TRBV9; j_call: TRBJ2-5; clone_size: few; cdr3_nt: TGTGCCAGCAGCGAGAGGCCGGATCCCGGGAAGACCCAGTACTTC; cdr3_aa: CASSERPDPGKTQYF
d_call: TRBD2; v_call: TRBV7-9; j_call: TRBJ2-1; clone_size: few; cdr3_nt: TGTGCCAGCAGCTTGGGAGCGGGAGGGCCTAATGAGCAGTTCTTC; cdr3_aa: CASSLGAGGPNEQFF
d_call: .; v_call: TRBV7-9; j_call: TRBJ2-7; clone_size: .; cdr3_nt: TGTGCCAGCAGCTCGCGGATAGCGCCAAACGAGCAGTACTTC; cdr3_aa: CASSSRIAPNEQYF
d_call: .; v_call: TRBV30; j_call: TRBJ1-4; clone_size: .; cdr3_nt: TGTGCCTGGACCCTCTCAACGTTCTATAATGAAAAACTGTTTTTT; cdr3_aa: CAWTLSTFYNEKLFF
d_call: TRBD1; v_call: TRBV27; j_call: TRBJ1-1; clone_size: .; cdr3_nt: TGTGCCAGCAGTCAAGGGACAGGGCCGAACACTGAAGCTTTCTTT; cdr3_aa: CASSQGTGPNTEAFF
d_call: TRBD2; v_call: TRBV7-3; j_call: TRBJ2-1; clone_size: once; cdr3_nt: TGTGCCAGCAGCTCGGGACTAGCGGGAGATGAGCAGTTCTTC; cdr3_aa: CASSSGLAGDEQFF
d_call: TRBD1; v_call: TRBV6-5; j_call: TRBJ2-7; clone_size: .; cdr3_nt: TGTGCCAGCAGTGTTGGACAGGGTGGGTCCTACGAGCAGTACTTC; cdr3_aa: CASSVGQGGSYEQYF
d_call: .; v_call: TRBV15; j_call: TRBJ1-1; clone_size: .; cdr3_nt: TGTGCCACCAGCCCCTCCCGGGGGAGTCCGCGGGACACTGAAGCTTTCTTT; cdr3_aa: CATSPSRGSPRDTEAFF
d_call: .; v_call: TRBV6-1; j_call: TRBJ2-1; clone_size: .; cdr3_nt: TGTGCCAGCAGTGAAGCGGTAGCCGGGTATGAGCAGTTCTTC; cdr3_aa: CASSEAVAGYEQFF
d_call: TRBD1; v_call: TRBV29-1; j_call: TRBJ1-2; clone_size: .; cdr3_nt: TGCAGCGCTGGACTGGACAGGCTGAGGGGCTACACCTTC; cdr3_aa: CSAGLDRLRGYTF
d_call: TRBD1; v_call: TRBV5-1; j_call: TRBJ2-5; clone_size: .; cdr3_nt: TGCGCCAGCCACTCAAGGGACAGACAAGAGACCCAGTACTTC; cdr3_aa: CASHSRDRQETQYF
d_call: .; v_call: TRBV6-1; j_call: TRBJ1-4; clone_size: few; cdr3_nt: TGTGCCAGCAGGGGAGACCTTAATGAAAAACTGTTTTTT; cdr3_aa: CASRGDLNEKLFF
d_call: TRBD1; v_call: TRBV13; j_call: TRBJ2-7; clone_size: .; cdr3_nt: TGTGCCAGCAGCCCCGGGACAGGGACCTCCTACGAGCAGTACTTC; cdr3_aa: CASSPGTGTSYEQYF
d_call: .; v_call: TRBV6-1; j_call: TRBJ2-7; clone_size: once; cdr3_nt: TGTGCCAGCAGTGAAGGTCCTAGGAACGAGCAGTACTTC; cdr3_aa: CASSEGPRNEQYF
d_call: TRBD1; v_call: TRBV28; j_call: TRBJ1-5; clone_size: .; cdr3_nt: TGTGCCAGCAGTTTAGAGAGGCTCCGCGACAGGGTAAATCAGCCCCAGCATTTT; cdr3_aa: CASSLERLRDRVNQPQHF
d_call: .; v_call: TRBV21-1; j_call: TRBJ2-1; clone_size: .; cdr3_nt: TGTGCCAGCAGCAAACCTCGGGATGGAGCGGGCCTGTCCTACAATGAGCAGTTCTTC; cdr3_aa: CASSKPRDGAGLSYNEQFF
d_call: TRBD1; v_call: TRBV27; j_call: TRBJ2-3; clone_size: .; cdr3_nt: TGTGCCAGCAGTTTACAGACAGGGACAGATACGCAGTATTTT; cdr3_aa: CASSLQTGTDTQYF